What follows is one T cell receptor beta chain and its context. Its target antigen remains unknown. No quality values exist for individual bases; no much larger clone is one base distant. This sample is drawn from a study of tumor-infiltrating lymphocytes in localized non-small cell lung cancer (dated by TCRdb to 2020 to 2022). In the study overall: The cohort included patients whose samples were collected after neoadjuvant chemotherapy, as well as both smokers and never-smokers and several histologies. Each patient provided resected tumor tissue plus uninvolved lung tissue from the same patient, with the uninvolved lung tissue described as non-adjacent to the tumor. The same patients underwent several integrated assays, with TCR sequencing performed together with flow cytometry, multiplex immunofluorescence, RNA-seq, exome sequencing and proteomics. In total, the ICON cohort was made up of over a hundred surgical patients who had localized non-small cell lung cancer and whose tumors were resected. For 55 to 70 patients, immunoSEQ T-cell fraction was compared between paired tumor and uninvolved lung.

ICON enrollment began in early 2016, and the last patient was enrolled in the second half of 2018. Fresh tumor and matched uninvolved tissue for in-depth immune analyses, including TCR sequencing, were collected from a subcohort of some 76 patients. No cell sorting was done, and TCR sequencing was instead run on DNA isolated from bulk tissue. TCR sequencing with the immunoSEQ assay provided the T-cell fraction in tumor and uninvolved lung tissue. Regarding the original processing steps: For survival analysis, patients were divided into high (upper tertile) and low (lower two tertiles) T-cell fraction groups, which were compared by log-rank test. Paired tumor versus uninvolved lung differences in T-cell fraction were tested with a signed-rank test. The immuneACCESS repertoire file appears here via TCRdb, limited to in-frame rearrangements. These files lack a portion of the clones; in checked studies, under half of the deficit traces to unresolved V genes, and the cause of the others is not known. V, J and clone size were drawn from that table, and D and trimming were deduced from the DNA. The sample table shows around 6,700 clones, and 50% to 70% are seen once. The top ten clonotypes cover 10% to 15% of the sample.

What the research found in general, with its limitations: The TCR-derived T-cell fraction showed no difference between the flow cytometry-defined immunotypes IM1 (good prognosis) and IM2 (poor prognosis). Assay coverage varied across patients depending on available tissue quantity, so only a subset of the cohort had TCR sequencing. Different pieces of the same tissue were used for different assays, so technical variation could not be separated from intratumor heterogeneity. TCRbeta sequencing supported higher T cell infiltration in tumors than in uninvolved lung tissue, consistent with immunofluorescence CD3 counts.

CDR1 and CDR2 are drawn from the germline V gene: SQVTM, ANQGSEA. The CDR3, cysteine through phenylalanine, is 9 amino acids long. The CDR3 DNA has 27 bases and is translated from base 1. At the junction V is shortened by 6 bases and J by 8 bases, with 7 bases in between. Sequencing was done on a sample of uninvolved lung tissue not adjacent to the tumor. The chain uses TRBV29-1 and TRBJ1-2, with a tentative D gene TRBD1 over 5 matching bases. This TCR was sampled from a human donor with non-small cell lung cancer. In nucleotides, the sequence is TGCAGCGTCGACAGCGGCTACACCTTC. Translated, this gives CSVDSGYTF.